The clone carrying this T cell receptor beta chain was observed a single time. In the study's own analysis: Using reference gene primer amplification, nucleated cell counts were estimated. Repertoires were generated with immunoSEQ multiplex PCR, while TCRdb's copy carries only in-frame clones and drops some. The V and J calls and clone size come from that table; D and trimming were worked out from the DNA. There are 65,000 or so clones in the sample; around four fifths occur only once, and 3.5% to 4.5% lies in the top ten. The germline V gene has CDR1 MNHEY and CDR2 SMNVEV (reference sequence). The CDR3 has 15 residues. V was cut by 6 bases and J by 1 base, with 15 bases left in between. This entry is derived from a study of blood T cell repertoires in COVID-19. On the study more broadly: Acute-phase and convalescent COVID-19 samples originated in the United States, Italy and Spain.

Sequenced material: peripheral blood. The TCR was taken from a man aged 55 to 70 with acute or convalescent COVID-19. The chain is built from TRBV27 and TRBJ1-1; maybe TRBD1 (6 bases). The CDR3 loop is CASSRKYRANTEAFF. The CDR3 DNA sequence: TGTGCCAGCAGCCGAAAGTACAGGGCGAACACTGAAGCTTTCTTT.